These 29 T cell receptor beta chains were sequenced from one sample in a study of regulatory T cells in long-lasting Graves disease. Time point defined: newly diagnosed GD, antithyroid drugs for less than 3 months. Generation of the TCR library employed RNA extracted from PBMCs. HTBI primers from iRepertoire and Arm-PCR of CDR3 regions yielded the TCR beta libraries. From the multiplex PCR reads, TCRdb called clonotypes with MiXCR, one entry per CDR3 protein. The data contain hundreds of thousands of distinct CDR3 sequences, approximately 13% of them singletons. These data were likewise used in another study, on T cells in Graves' hyperthyroidism and ophthalmopathy.

The sequencing here drew on peripheral blood mononuclear cells (PBMCs), taken at new diagnosis, from a patient treated with antithyroid drugs. The receptors derive from a man aged 25 to 40 with Graves disease.

This clonotype occurred many times. The chain combines TRBV5-1 with TRBJ2-2, with D hard to call. V was shortened by 0 bases and J by 4 bases, with 10 bases between the two germline ends. The germline V gene has CDR1 SGHRS and CDR2 YFSETQ. This CDR3 region has 15 residues. The CDR3 region is CASSLDAGRTGELFF. CDR3 sequence (DNA): TGCGCCAGCAGCTTGGATGCCGGGCGCACCGGGGAGCTGTTTTTT.

Ten or more counts support this clonotype. V and J are TRBV29-1 and TRBJ2-3; D might be TRBD2 (5 bases). V lost 4 bases to trimming and J lost 5 bases, with 13 bases between them. The CDR3 extends over 13 amino acids. The V gene's germline CDR1 is SQVTM and CDR2 ANQGSEA. CDR3 coding DNA: TGCAGCGTTGTGCGAGGGTTTGGAGATACGCAGTATTTT. It yields the protein CSVVRGFGDTQYF.

This clonotype was observed many times. CDR3 in DNA: TGCAGCGTTGAAGAGAGTGGGCTAAACACCGGGGAGCTGTTTTTT. Protein sequence: CSVEESGLNTGELFF. V is TRBV29-1 and J is TRBJ2-2; D ambiguous. Trimming removed 0 bases from V and 2 bases from J, with 10 bases in between. Germline V lookup: CDR1 SQVTM, CDR2 ANQGSEA. This CDR3 has 15 amino acids.

This clonotype was observed at least ten times. CDR3 bases: TGTGCCAGCAGCCTTGACTGGTACAATGAGCAGTTCTTC. This codes for CASSLDWYNEQFF. The rearrangement joins TRBV6-1 to TRBJ2-1; D not certain. CDR1 and CDR2 (germline): MNHNS, SASEGT. CDR3 size: 13 residues. Trimming stripped 6 bases from V and 4 bases from J, with 10 bases between.

This clonotype was found many times. The rearrangement joins TRBV7-2 to TRBJ1-4; TRBD1 matches at 8 bases. Germline V gene sequence: CDR1 SGHTA, CDR2 FQGNSA. V lost 0 bases, J lost 8 bases, and 8 bases stayed unmatched. The CDR3 is made up of 16 amino acids. Here the CDR3 reads CASSLAGGQVDEKLFF. The CDR3 coding sequence is TGTGCCAGCAGCTTAGCGGGGGGACAGGTCGACGAAAAACTGTTTTTT.

The chain is built from TRBV25-1 and TRBJ2-2; D is perhaps TRBD2 (5 bases). The germline gives CDR1 MGHDK, CDR2 SYGVNS. Trimming stripped 3 bases from V and 4 bases from J, with 15 bases between. The length of the CDR3 is 16 residues. CDR3 amino acids: CASSDSETGGTGELFF. CDR3 coding DNA: TGTGCCAGCAGTGATTCGGAGACCGGAGGCACCGGGGAGCTGTTTTTT.

This clonotype was counted once. The V call is TRBV9, the J call TRBJ2-1, with a tentative D call TRBD2 (6 bases). Germline CDR1 and CDR2: SGDLS and YYNGEE. The CDR3 sequence is 15 residues long. The ends were cut back, 0 bases at V and 2 bases at J, with 9 bases in the middle. CDR3 residues: CASSVGGGTYNEQFF. CDR3 coding DNA: TGTGCCAGCAGCGTAGGGGGCGGGACCTACAATGAGCAGTTCTTC. The variable domain in full, with the rest retrieved from reference TRBV9 and TRBJ2-1, is DSGVTQTPKHLITATGQRVTLRCSPRSGDLSVYWYQQSLDQGLQFLIQYYNGEERAKGNILERFSAQQFPDLHSELNLSSLELGDSALYFCASSVGGGTYNEQFFGPGTRLTVL.

This clonotype was picked up many times. This chain links TRBV12-3 or TRBV12-4 with TRBJ2-5, with D perhaps TRBD2 (5 bases). With 3 bases removed from V and 3 bases from J, the gap between germline ends came to 11 bases. The CDR3 runs to 14 residues. In DNA form, the CDR3 reads TGTGCCAGCAGTTTCGTGCGGGTAAAAGAGACCCAGTACTTC. It translates to CASSFVRVKETQYF.

CDR3 coding DNA: TGTGCCACCAGTGTCCTGGGGGACGAGCAGTACTTC. This sequence encodes CATSVLGDEQYF. The chain couples TRBV24-1 to TRBJ2-7; D could derive from TRBD1 or TRBD2 (5 bases each). Germline lookup yields CDR1 KGHDR and CDR2 SFDVKD. Trimming stripped 5 bases from V and 5 bases from J, with 9 bases between. This CDR3 contains 12 residues.

This clonotype appeared many times. V is TRBV11-2 and J is TRBJ1-1; D gene unclear. Trimming cost V 5 bases and J 4 bases, with 14 bases left between them. This CDR3 spans 14 amino acids. Germline loops: CDR1 SGHAT, CDR2 FQNNGV. The CDR3 protein is CASSPKLLGTEAFF. CDR3 in DNA: TGTGCCAGCAGCCCAAAGCTTCTCGGCACTGAAGCTTTCTTT. Full variable domain (outside the CDR3, taken from reference TRBV11-2 and TRBJ1-1): EAGVAQSPRYKIIEKRQSVAFWCNPISGHATLYWYQQILGQGPKLLIQFQNNGVVDDSQLPKDRFSAERLKGVDSTLKIQPAKLEDSAVYLCASSPKLLGTEAFFGQGTRLTVV.

This clonotype was detected many times. The J gene is TRBJ2-5, the V gene TRBV6-5, with D possibly TRBD2 on 5 matching bases. The CDR3 consists of 15 residues. The ends were cut back, 2 bases at V and 1 base at J, with 11 bases in the middle. Germline V gene data show CDR1 as MNHEY and CDR2 as SVGAGI. The CDR3 bases are TGTGCCAGCAGTTACGGCGGCGGGTCCCAAGAGACCCAGTACTTC. Translation: CASSYGGGSQETQYF.

This clonotype was observed a few times. The chain uses TRBV2 and TRBJ2-7; tentative D call: TRBD1 (5 bases). This CDR3 has 11 residues. The germline CDR1 and CDR2 sequences are SNHLY and FYNNEI. The V end was cut by 8 bases, the J end by 2 bases, with 7 bases between. CDR3 sequence (DNA): TGTGCCAGCCAGGGCCCCTACGAGCAGTACTTC. Translation gives CASQGPYEQYF.

The sample holds many counts of this clonotype. The chain joins TRBV12-3 or TRBV12-4 to TRBJ2-1; D unresolved. V dropped 8 bases and J dropped 7 bases, with 15 bases sitting between them. The CDR3 extends over 13 amino acids. The CDR3 here is CASQVPGMNEQFF. In nucleotides, the CDR3 is TGTGCCAGCCAAGTTCCGGGTATGAATGAGCAGTTCTTC.

This clonotype was observed at least ten times. The chain uses TRBV5-4 and TRBJ1-1; D remains unclear. The V end lost 0 bases, the J end lost 4 bases, and 13 bases lay between the germline ends. The CDR3 spans 15 residues. Germline V gene sequence: CDR1 SGHNT, CDR2 YYREEE (reference sequence). The CDR3 region has the DNA TGTGCCAGCAGCTTGGCGCAGGCTCGAGGCACTGAAGCTTTCTTT. Its protein product is CASSLAQARGTEAFF.

At least ten counts were recorded for this clonotype. The chain couples TRBV2 to TRBJ1-2; D may be TRBD1 (5 bases). Germline V gene sequence: CDR1 SNHLY, CDR2 FYNNEI. CDR3 length: 13 amino acids. V lost 7 bases and J lost 6, with 15 bases in between. Here the CDR3 DNA reads TGTGCCAGCATTGGGCTCCAGGGAAATGGCTACACCTTC. Translation gives CASIGLQGNGYTF.

This clonotype was picked up a small number of times. The chain employs TRBV15 and TRBJ2-3; tentative D call: TRBD2 (6 bases). Trimming shortened V by 8 bases and J by 0 bases, and 6 bases separated the two germline ends. The CDR3 extends over 12 amino acids. Germline V gene lookup returns CDR1 LNHNV and CDR2 YYDKDF (reference sequence). CDR3 nucleotides: TGTGCCACCCGGGGGAGCACAGATACGCAGTATTTT. This encodes CATRGSTDTQYF. Combining the CDR3 with reference TRBV15 and TRBJ2-3 gives the whole variable domain DAMVIQNPRYQVTQFGKPVTLSCSQTLNHNVMYWYQQKSSQAPKLLFHYYDKDFNNEADTPDNFQSRRPNTSFCFLDIRSPGLGDTAMYLCATRGSTDTQYFGPGTRLTVL.

This clonotype was observed many times. The chain has TRBV12-3 or TRBV12-4 and TRBJ2-4; D possibly corresponds to TRBD2 (5 bases). CDR3 length: 14 residues. The ends were cut back, 3 bases at V and 2 bases at J, with 8 bases in the middle. This chain's CDR3 is CASSFGMTKNIQYF. The CDR3, as DNA: TGTGCCAGCAGTTTCGGGATGACCAAAAACATTCAGTACTTC.

This clonotype occurred many times. DNA of the CDR3: TGCAGCGTTGTGGAGGGGGACTATGGCTACACCTTC. This encodes CSVVEGDYGYTF. This chain joins TRBV29-1 and TRBJ1-2; a weak D match, TRBD1 (6 bases). CDR1 SQVTM and CDR2 ANQGSEA come from the germline V gene. The CDR3 loop spans 12 amino acids. V dropped 4 bases and J dropped 3 bases, with 9 bases sitting between them.

The rearrangement links TRBV7-9 to TRBJ2-6; D is tentatively TRBD1 or TRBD2 (6 bases each). CDR1 is SEHNR and CDR2 is FQNEAQ in the germline V gene (reference sequence). Trimming left V 3 bases short and J 3 bases short, with 18 bases between. The CDR3 is made up of 18 amino acids. In nucleotides, the CDR3 is TGTGCCAGCAGCTTGATCGGCAGGGGAGGCTTTGGGGCCAACGTCCTGACTTTC. Its protein product is CASSLIGRGGFGANVLTF.

This clonotype was seen at least ten times. This sequence joins TRBV5-1 and TRBJ2-3; D perhaps matches TRBD2 (5 bases). Germline CDR1 SGHRS, CDR2 YFSETQ. Trimming removed 1 base from V and 2 bases from J, with 14 bases in between. CDR3 length equals 16 residues. CDR3 nucleotides: TGCGCCAGCAGCTTGAAGAACGGACTTTTCACAGATACGCAGTATTTT. This sequence encodes CASSLKNGLFTDTQYF.

This clonotype was detected ten times or more. V usage is TRBV20-1 and J usage is TRBJ1-1, with D maybe TRBD1 (6 bases). Germline CDR1 is DFQATT and CDR2 is SNEGSKA (reference sequence). This CDR3 is 12 amino acids long. Between the trimmed V and J ends, which lost 6 bases and 4 bases, there was a span of 12 bases. The CDR3 sequence: CSATQGGTEAFF. CDR3 coding DNA: TGCAGTGCGACACAGGGTGGCACTGAAGCTTTCTTT.

At least ten counts were recorded for this clonotype. The rearrangement links TRBV28 to TRBJ2-6; D is undetermined. Germline loops: CDR1 MDHEN, CDR2 SYDVKM. Trimming cost V 1 base and J 2 bases, with 12 bases left between them. This CDR3 spans 17 amino acids. CDR3 sequence: CASSLSLFRAGANVLTF. DNA for the CDR3: TGTGCCAGCAGTTTATCCCTTTTTAGGGCTGGGGCCAACGTCCTGACTTTC.

There are a few counts of this clonotype. This chain links TRBV6-6 with TRBJ1-5; maybe TRBD1 (5 bases). This CDR3 is built from 16 residues. Trimming took 0 bases from V and 0 from J, leaving 9 bases between them. Germline CDR1 is MNHNY and CDR2 is SVGAGI (reference sequence). As DNA, the CDR3 is TGTGCCAGCAGTTACTCGGGGCACAATAGCAATCAGCCCCAGCATTTT. Encoded protein: CASSYSGHNSNQPQHF.

In its sample, this clonotype was seen many times. This rearrangement joins TRBV7-2 to TRBJ1-3; D not certain. Germline assignment: CDR1 SGHTA and CDR2 FQGNSA. V lost 1 base to trimming and J lost 0 bases, with 7 bases between them. The CDR3 is made up of 15 amino acids. The CDR3 sequence: CASSLDGGSGNTIYF. CDR3 nucleotide sequence: TGTGCCAGCAGCTTAGATGGCGGCTCTGGAAACACCATATATTTT.

This clonotype was seen many times. The chain joins TRBV12-3 or TRBV12-4 to TRBJ1-1, with a possible D match to TRBD1 (5 bases). V was pared by 3 bases and J by 3 bases, with 11 bases between. There are 14 residues in the CDR3. CDR3 sequence (DNA): TGTGCCAGCAGTTTCTCAGGGAGGGACACTGAAGCTTTCTTT. Its translation is CASSFSGRDTEAFF.

This clonotype showed up many times. The chain combines TRBV5-4 with TRBJ2-4; possibly TRBD1 for D (6 bases). V lost 0 bases to trimming and J lost 5 bases, with 12 bases between them. Germline CDR1 is SGHNT and CDR2 is YYREEE (reference sequence). The CDR3 consists of 15 residues. For the CDR3, the DNA is TGTGCCAGCAGCTTGGTGGGGGCGCGTGAAAACATTCAGTACTTC. Protein sequence: CASSLVGARENIQYF.

The gene calls are TRBV18 and TRBJ2-7; tentatively, D is TRBD2 (6 bases). Germline CDR1 is KGHSH and CDR2 is LQKENI. The CDR3 sequence is 13 residues long. V shed 8 bases and J shed 2 bases, with 13 bases lying between them. CDR3 DNA: TGTGCCAGCCGCTCGACTAGAACCTACGAGCAGTACTTC. It codes for CASRSTRTYEQYF.

Ten or more counts support this clonotype. The genes are TRBV5-8 and TRBJ2-7, with D possibly matching TRBD1 (7 bases). The germline gives CDR1 SGHTS, CDR2 YDEGEE. Between the trimmed V and J ends, which lost 7 bases and 3 bases, there was a span of 20 bases. This CDR3 is 15 amino acids long. The CDR3 region is CASGLGQGGVYEQYF. As DNA, the CDR3 is TGTGCCAGCGGTTTAGGGCAGGGGGGAGTCTACGAGCAGTACTTC.

This clonotype was observed a few times. The V gene is TRBV6-1, the J gene TRBJ2-2; possible D gene TRBD2, 7 bases. Germline V lookup: CDR1 MNHNS, CDR2 SASEGT. V was trimmed by 11 bases and J by 4 bases, leaving 17 bases between them. There are 14 residues in the CDR3. The CDR3 DNA reads as TGTGCCCGAGGGAGGGGGGCGGGCACCGGGGAGCTGTTTTTT. Its protein product is CARGRGAGTGELFF.